Reported below is one T cell receptor (beta chain). It lacks a known antigen. No per-base quality is available; no much larger clone lies one base away. The source of the sample is a study of CD8+ T cells in alopecia areata (dated by TCRdb to about 2018). In terms of the full investigation: The treated patients, all with moderate-to-severe alopecia areata, were enrolled in an open-label pilot trial of oral tofacitinib given at 5 to 10 mg twice daily. Patients stayed on tofacitinib for 6 to 18 months and then had 6 months of follow-up off drug so that delayed response and recurrence could be assessed. For the treated patients, the SALT score, which quantifies what percentage of scalp surface area is affected, served as the measure of disease severity. High-throughput TCRbeta sequencing was used to examine T cell clonal expansion in alopecia areata in both the C3H/HeJ mouse model and human patients. Human TCRbeta sequencing covered scalp tissue and sorted CD4+ and CD8+ peripheral blood T cells from patchy and totalis/universalis alopecia areata patients and healthy controls. Biopsies were taken from tofacitinib-treated patients at baseline and at 4 and 24 weeks of treatment, and a later scalp biopsy was taken in several of the tofacitinib-treated patients. Scalp clonality was compared among normal scalp (n=4), patchy alopecia areata scalp (n=8), and alopecia totalis/universalis scalp (n=8). The RNA source kit depended on sample type: the PAXgene miRNA kit for fixed scalp, the miRNeasy kit for PBMCs, and the RNeasy kit for mouse skin. Amplification of TCRbeta CDR3 regions was done by immunoSEQ multiplex PCR using 35 Vbeta forward primers and 13 Jbeta reverse primers.

The sample's time point label, decoded: around 26 weeks on oral tofacitinib. Explained via the paper, the treatment or condition label denotes: oral pan-JAK inhibitor, 5-10 mg twice daily. Peripheral blood and lesional scalp punch biopsies were obtained from patients with alopecia areata. PBMCs were separated by density centrifugation and stained for CD3, CD4 and CD8, after which CD4+ and CD8+ T cells were sorted on a FACSAria. The CDR3 runs 14 residues from the cysteine to the phenylalanine. The CDR3 DNA has 42 bases and is translated from base 1. CDR1 and CDR2 (SGHRS, YFSETQ) derive from the germline V gene. Trimming costs V 2 bases and J 6 bases, and their ends lie 14 bases apart. Libraries were built with the immunoSEQ multiplex PCR assay. RNA was extracted from all samples and reverse transcribed into cDNA, which served as template for TCR sequencing. SuperScript III was used to make first-strand cDNA, primed with a 2:1 mix of oligo-dT and random hexamers. A synthetic immune receptor repertoire was used to measure amplification bias, and any remaining bias was corrected computationally. On the study's bioinformatics: Raw reads were preprocessed for error removal, and CDR3 was defined according to IMGT conventions as running from the conserved cysteine to phenylalanine. Clonality was calculated as 1 minus Shannon entropy normalized by log2 of the number of productive unique TCRs. Whether each scalp clone was CD4 or CD8 was inferred by checking scalp TCRbeta sequences against the CD4 and CD8 repertoires from sorted blood. As stored in TCRdb, this immuneACCESS dataset retains in-frame rearrangements with V and J assigned. A fraction of the clones does not appear; measured against another copy, unresolved V genes explain less than half of the discrepancy, and the remainder lacks a known reason. The V and J calls and clone size come from that table; D and trimming were worked out from the DNA. The sample table lists around 180,000 clones, 60% of them with a count of one. Approximately 1% of the sample is held by the ten biggest clonotypes.

The investigation overall reported the following: Many expanded lesional clones were found to persist in scalp and blood during tofacitinib treatment, and relapse after treatment cessation may be partly explained by this persistence. Tofacitinib significantly decreased scalp clonality and the number of expanded CD8+ clones among the top 100 scalp clones. TCR sequences shared between patients were less clear than in mice, possibly partly because of HLA diversity in the patient population. Resident alphabeta T cells in normal human skin are also sequenced, complicating scalp TCR repertoire analysis, unlike mouse skin dominated by gammadelta T cells. The treated cohort was small, with a single nonresponder, so links between baseline CD8+ expansion and response need larger studies. Compared with normal scalp, lesional scalp had higher clonality and more expanded CD8+ clones, particularly in alopecia totalis/universalis, a pattern that suggests antigenic drive.

This chain joins TRBV5-1 to TRBJ2-5; perhaps TRBD2 is the D gene, with 5 bases matching. Material: CD4+ T cells sorted from blood, obtained at week 24, from a patient treated with tofacitinib. The sequence was collected from a human donor with alopecia areata. The CDR3 sequence is CASSLREGGQTQYF. The DNA sequence is as follows: TGCGCCAGCAGCTTACGGGAAGGTGGACAGACCCAGTACTTC. Supplemented by the reference TRBV5-1 and TRBJ2-5 proteins around the CDR3, the complete variable domain is KAGVTQTPRYLIKTRGQQVTLSCSPISGHRSVSWYQQTPGQGLQFLFEYFSETQRNKGNFPGRFSGRQFSNSRSEMNVSTLELGDSALYLCASSLREGGQTQYFGPGTRLLVL.